This is a list of T cell receptor beta chains from one sample in a study of T cell responses to AZD1222 COVID-19 vaccine. Assay used: immunoSEQ multiplex PCR; TCRdb lists only in-frame clones, some missing. The top ten clones hold 12% of a sample with 80,000 to 100,000 clones, approximately 92% of them seen once. Sequenced here: peripheral blood, sampled on day 0 of AZD1222 vaccination. These receptors came from an adult in good health. Both conserved end residues are part of each CDR3. Fields, in order: V gene, J gene, CDR3 protein.

>TRBV30|TRBJ2-2
CAWSVPRGYTGELFF
>TRBV11-1|TRBJ1-6
CASSPTRQGNSPLHF
>TRBV27|TRBJ2-7
CASNGGDRSTYEQYF
>TRBV6-1|TRBJ1-2
CASSEEGTANYGYTF
>TRBV29-1|TRBJ2-5
CSVDLTGETQYF
>TRBV19|TRBJ1-2
CASTRGRGFNYGYTF
>TRBV19|TRBJ2-1
CASRDMTGNQFF
>TRBV5-5|TRBJ2-5
CASSAHLTSGQETQYF
>TRBV5-1|TRBJ2-1
CASTQGTSGKKFSYNEQFF
>TRBV6-5|TRBJ1-3
CASKTGSSSGNTIYF
>TRBV9|TRBJ2-1
CASSVSTEPTNEQFF
>TRBV12-3/TRBV12-4|TRBJ1-2
CASSLRAGNGYTF
>TRBV10-1|TRBJ1-1
CASSESQGPHTEAFF
>TRBV12-3/TRBV12-4|TRBJ1-1
CASSPGDRGSAFF
>TRBV18|TRBJ2-6
CASSPAGTSGANVLTF
>TRBV7-2|TRBJ2-7
CASGRGTLYEQYF
>TRBV24-1|TRBJ2-3
CATSDPQGSGTDTQYF
>TRBV6-6|TRBJ2-7
CASSSPREGYEQYF
>TRBV19|TRBJ2-5
CASSTSPTGAETQYF
>TRBV7-3|TRBJ2-1
CASGWLAKGNEQFF
>TRBV29-1|TRBJ2-7
CSVEDGPYEQYF
>TRBV9|TRBJ1-1
CASSARGAGWTEAFF
>TRBV5-1|TRBJ2-2
CASSLEQTNTGELFF
>TRBV5-6|TRBJ1-4
CASSFPSFNEKLFF
>TRBV6-6|TRBJ2-5
CASRGGLAGNQETQYF
>TRBV5-4|TRBJ2-3
CASRPGSTDTQYF
>TRBV28|TRBJ2-4
CASSSGQANIQYF
>TRBV6-5|TRBJ2-7
CASSPANSEQYF
>TRBV7-2|TRBJ2-2
CASSSEGRRAGELFF
>TRBV19|TRBJ2-7
CASSKGLAVSSYEQYF
>TRBV29-1|TRBJ2-7
CSVKDSSYEQYF